A single sample gave rise to the 18 T cell receptor beta chains below, sequenced in a study of blood T cell repertoires in COVID-19. Repertoires were generated with immunoSEQ multiplex PCR, while TCRdb's copy carries only in-frame clones and drops some. The data show 140,000 to 150,000 clones, 80% to 90% seen once. Sequencing used peripheral blood. The receptors derive from a man in his sixties with active or convalescent COVID-19.

V usage is TRBV6-2 or TRBV6-3 and J usage is TRBJ2-3, with 10 bases lining up with TRBD2. The CDR3 has 15 amino acids. Losses at the gene ends were 2 bases for V and 6 bases for J; bases not matched to a gene: 5. Germline assignment: CDR1 MNHEY and CDR2 SVGEGT. The CDR3 coding sequence is TGTGCCAGCAGTTACACTAGCGGGGTCCCGGATACGCAGTATTTT. Translation gives CASSYTSGVPDTQYF.

The V and J genes are TRBV28 and TRBJ2-7; 9 bases fit TRBD1. Trimming removed 5 bases from V and 2 bases from J; junction bases left unmatched: 4. Germline loops: CDR1 MDHEN, CDR2 SYDVKM. The CDR3 totals 14 residues. CDR3 sequence (DNA): TGTGCCAGCAGTATCGGGACAGGGACCTACGAGCAGTACTTC. This sequence encodes CASSIGTGTYEQYF.

CDR3 loop: CASSFGTAQYYGYTF. CDR3 sequence (DNA): TGTGCCAGCAGCTTTGGGACAGCCCAATACTATGGCTACACCTTC. This chain connects TRBV5-8 to TRBJ1-2, with 7 bases that match TRBD1. In germline, CDR1 is SGHTS, CDR2 YDEGEE. The J segment lost 3 bases and the V segment lost 2 bases, leaving 7 bases of the junction unmatched. The CDR3 covers 15 residues.

This chain uses TRBV20-1 with TRBJ2-3; 12 bases map to TRBD2. The CDR3 extends over 14 amino acids. The germline V gene has CDR1 DFQATT and CDR2 SNEGSKA (reference sequence). With V trimmed by 5 bases and J by 3 bases, 3 bases remained unmatched. CDR3 DNA sequence: TGCAGTGCTCGTGGGACTAGCGGGACAGATACGCAGTATTTT. It is translated as CSARGTSGTDTQYF.

V gene TRBV30 combines with J gene TRBJ1-3; 8 nucleotides agree with TRBD1. Germline loops: CDR1 GTSNPN, CDR2 SVGIG (reference sequence). V lost 2 bases and J lost 3; bases outside the gene matches: 9. The CDR3 runs 16 residues. The CDR3: CAWSLPDRGGGNTIYF. In DNA, the CDR3 is TGTGCCTGGAGTCTACCCGACAGGGGTGGTGGAAACACCATATATTTT.

The CDR3 reads CSVVYSTYEQYF. In DNA form, the CDR3 reads TGCAGCGTTGTGTACTCTACTTACGAGCAGTACTTC. The V and J genes are TRBV29-1 and TRBJ2-7, with D unresolved. CDR1 is SQVTM, CDR2 ANQGSEA, per germline. V lost 4 bases and J lost 4, with 11 bases in between. The CDR3 is made up of 12 amino acids.

The chain combines TRBV5-5 with TRBJ2-4, with a tentative D call TRBD1 (5 bases). V lost 7 bases to trimming and J lost 5 bases, with 19 bases between them. The germline V gene encodes CDR1 SGHKS and CDR2 YYEKEE (reference sequence). CDR3 size: 15 residues. DNA for the CDR3: TGTGCCAGCCAACCCTTCGACAGATCCCAAAACATTCAGTACTTC. Protein: CASQPFDRSQNIQYF. The variable domain in full, completed from reference TRBV5-5 and TRBJ2-4, reads DAGVTQSPTHLIKTRGQQVTLRCSPISGHKSVSWYQQVLGQGPQFIFQYYEKEERGRGNFPDRFSARQFPNYSSELNVNALLLGDSALYLCASQPFDRSQNIQYFGAGTRLSVL.

The chain joins TRBV20-1 to TRBJ2-7; 12 bases align to TRBD2. CDR1 is DFQATT and CDR2 is SNEGSKA in the germline V gene (reference sequence). Unmatched junction bases numbered 14, after V lost 3 bases and J lost 5 bases. This CDR3 has 17 amino acids. The CDR3 region has the DNA TGCAGTGCTAGTGGGCGGCAGGCCGCTAGCGGGAGGGACGAGCAGTACTTC. This gives the protein CSASGRQAASGRDEQYF.

This sequence joins TRBV7-9 and TRBJ1-6; TRBD1 is a possible D gene (6 bases). V lost 3 bases to trimming and J lost 7 bases, with 16 bases between them. The CDR3 spans 16 residues. Germline CDR1 reads SEHNR; CDR2 reads FQNEAQ (reference sequence). CDR3 protein: CASSFRGGGMNSPLHF. In DNA form, the CDR3 reads TGTGCCAGCAGCTTCAGGGGAGGGGGGATGAATTCACCCCTCCACTTT.

V is TRBV24-1 and J is TRBJ2-1; D is possibly TRBD2 (5 bases). CDR3 length: 16 residues. V lost 3 bases, J lost 6 bases, and 17 bases lay in between. Germline CDR1 is KGHDR and CDR2 is SFDVKD. The CDR3 DNA reads TGTGCCACCAGTGATAGACGAGGGTCAGAAGTCAATGAGCAGTTCTTC. Protein: CATSDRRGSEVNEQFF.

This clone was recorded only once. This rearrangement joins TRBV18 to TRBJ2-2; D may be TRBD1 (5 bases). The CDR3 has 13 amino acids. The germline CDR1 and CDR2 sequences are KGHSH and LQKENI. V was pared by 6 bases and J by 7 bases, with 12 bases between. The CDR3 loop is CASSGPTGGELFF. CDR3 nucleotides: TGTGCCAGCTCGGGGCCCACGGGCGGGGAGCTGTTTTTT. The full variable domain, with the rest looked up from reference TRBV18 and TRBJ2-2, is NAGVMQNPRHLVRRRGQEARLRCSPMKGHSHVYWYRQLPEEGLKFMVYLQKENIIDESGMPKERFSAEFPKEGPSILRIQQVVRGDSAAYFCASSGPTGGELFFGEGSRLTVL.

This clone occurred once. V is TRBV4-2 and J is TRBJ2-1; TRBD1 agrees at 9 bases. With V trimmed by 5 bases and J by 9 bases, 11 bases remained unmatched. The CDR3 extends over 15 amino acids. Germline V lookup: CDR1 LGHNA, CDR2 YNFKEQ. The CDR3 protein is CASSGDRDRVGEQFF. CDR3 coding DNA: TGTGCCAGCAGCGGGGACAGGGACCGGGTTGGTGAGCAGTTCTTC.

V usage is TRBV19 and J usage is TRBJ1-1, with 8 bases that match TRBD1. The V gene end was trimmed by 7 bases and the J gene end by 6 bases; junction bases not matched to a gene: 10. CDR1 and CDR2 from the germline V gene are LNHDA and SQIVND (reference sequence). The CDR3 loop spans 14 amino acids. CDR3 DNA: TGTGCCAGTAACAGGGGGGGTATGACGGCTGAAGCTTTCTTT. This gives the protein CASNRGGMTAEAFF.

CDR3 nucleotides: TGTGCCAGCTCACCAGGGACAGTGCTCAACACTGAAGCTTTCTTT. Its protein is CASSPGTVLNTEAFF. The chain combines TRBV18 with TRBJ1-1; 7 bases agree with TRBD1. This CDR3 has 15 residues. CDR1 and CDR2 (germline): KGHSH, LQKENI. V was clipped by 2 bases and J by 2 bases; unmatched bases: 5. Complete variable domain (other parts from reference TRBV18 and TRBJ1-1): NAGVMQNPRHLVRRRGQEARLRCSPMKGHSHVYWYRQLPEEGLKFMVYLQKENIIDESGMPKERFSAEFPKEGPSILRIQQVVRGDSAAYFCASSPGTVLNTEAFFGQGTRLTVV.

The rearrangement joins TRBV25-1 to TRBJ2-2; D is unresolved. The CDR3 covers 15 residues. Germline CDR1 and CDR2: MGHDK and SYGVNS. V was pared by 1 base and J by 5 bases, with 11 bases between. The CDR3 DNA reads as TGTGCCAGCAGTGAATTTCGTTTACAGACCGGGGAGCTGTTTTTT. Protein sequence: CASSEFRLQTGELFF.

The chain combines TRBV2 with TRBJ1-1, with no clear D. The CDR3 loop spans 12 amino acids. Germline CDR1 is SNHLY and CDR2 is FYNNEI. V gave up 6 bases and J gave up 1 base, with 6 bases separating them. CDR3 in DNA: TGTGCCAGCAGGACACAGAACACTGAAGCTTTCTTT. This sequence encodes CASRTQNTEAFF.

CDR3 protein: CASSRAGVNSPLHF. CDR3 DNA: TGTGCCAGCAGTAGGGCCGGGGTCAATTCACCCCTCCACTTT. V gene TRBV7-3 combines with J gene TRBJ1-6, with D hard to call. V gave up 6 bases and J gave up 7 bases, with 13 bases separating them. The CDR3 totals 14 residues. Germline CDR1 SGHTA, CDR2 FQGTGA. Full variable domain (rest looked up from reference TRBV7-3 and TRBJ1-6): GAGVSQTPSNKVTEKGKYVELRCDPISGHTALYWYRQSLGQGPEFLIYFQGTGAADDSGLPNDRFFAVRPEGSVSTLKIQRTERGDSAVYLCASSRAGVNSPLHFGNGTRLTVT.

This chain uses TRBV7-9 with TRBJ1-4; D unclear. Per germline, CDR1 SEHNR and CDR2 FQNEAQ (reference sequence). The CDR3 has 14 amino acids. V was trimmed by 3 bases and J by 8 bases, leaving 13 bases between them. CDR3 in DNA: TGTGCCAGCAGCTTGGCGGGGTCGGGGGAAAAACTGTTTTTT. Its protein product is CASSLAGSGEKLFF.